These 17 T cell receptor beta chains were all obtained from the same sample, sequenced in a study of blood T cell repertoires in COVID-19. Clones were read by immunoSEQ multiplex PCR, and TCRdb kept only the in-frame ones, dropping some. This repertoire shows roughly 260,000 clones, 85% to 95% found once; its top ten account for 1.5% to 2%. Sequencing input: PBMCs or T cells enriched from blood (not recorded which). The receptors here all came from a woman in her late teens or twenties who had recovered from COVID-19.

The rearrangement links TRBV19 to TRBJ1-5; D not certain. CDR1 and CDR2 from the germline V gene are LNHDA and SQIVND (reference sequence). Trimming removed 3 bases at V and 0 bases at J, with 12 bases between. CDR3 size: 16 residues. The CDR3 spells CASSINPGYSNQPQHF. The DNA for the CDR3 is TGTGCCAGTAGTATTAATCCAGGTTATAGCAATCAGCCCCAGCATTTT. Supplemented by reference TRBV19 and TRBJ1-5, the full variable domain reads DGGITQSPKYLFRKEGQNVTLSCEQNLNHDAMYWYRQDPGQGLRLIYYSQIVNDFQKGDIAEGYSVSREKKESFPLTVTSAQKNPTAFYLCASSINPGYSNQPQHFGDGTRLSIL.

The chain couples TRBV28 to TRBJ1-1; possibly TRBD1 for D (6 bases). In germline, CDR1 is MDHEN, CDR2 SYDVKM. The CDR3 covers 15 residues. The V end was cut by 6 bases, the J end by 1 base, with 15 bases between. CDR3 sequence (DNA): TGTGCCAGCAGCACTCCCACAGGGAGGAACACTGAAGCTTTCTTT. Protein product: CASSTPTGRNTEAFF.

CDR3 bases: TGTGCCAGCAGCAAGACAGGGTCGACAGATACGCAGTATTTT. Translation: CASSKTGSTDTQYF. The genes are TRBV6-5 and TRBJ2-3; TRBD1 agrees at 7 bases. With V trimmed by 6 bases and J by 3 bases, 6 bases remained unmatched. This CDR3 is 14 amino acids long. From germline, CDR1 is MNHEY and CDR2 SVGAGI.

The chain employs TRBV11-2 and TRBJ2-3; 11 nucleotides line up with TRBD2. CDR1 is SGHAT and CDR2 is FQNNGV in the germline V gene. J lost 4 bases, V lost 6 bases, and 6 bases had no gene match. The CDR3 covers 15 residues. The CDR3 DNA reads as TGTGCCAGCAGTCGTAGCGGGAGGGCGCCAGATACGCAGTATTTT. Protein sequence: CASSRSGRAPDTQYF.

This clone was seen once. The CDR3 region has the DNA TGTGCCATCATCGACAGGGACAGGGGGAACAATGAGCAGTTCTTC. This translates into CAIIDRDRGNNEQFF. The chain combines TRBV10-3 with TRBJ2-1, with 11 positions matching TRBD1. The CDR3 is made up of 15 amino acids. V shed 7 bases, J shed 5 bases, and the junction held 7 bases outside the gene matches. Germline V CDR1 and CDR2: ENHRY, SYGVKD.

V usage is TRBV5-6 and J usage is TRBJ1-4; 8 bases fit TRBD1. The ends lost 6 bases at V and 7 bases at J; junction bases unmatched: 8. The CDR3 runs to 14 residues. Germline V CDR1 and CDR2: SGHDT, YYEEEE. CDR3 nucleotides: TGTGCCAGCATGCAAGGGACAGGAAGTGAAAAACTGTTTTTT. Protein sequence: CASMQGTGSEKLFF.

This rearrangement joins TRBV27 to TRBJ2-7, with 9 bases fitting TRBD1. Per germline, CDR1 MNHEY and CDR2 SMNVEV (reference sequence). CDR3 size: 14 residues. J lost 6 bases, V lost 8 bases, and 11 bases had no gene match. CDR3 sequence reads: CASVRQGGVFEQYF. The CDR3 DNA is TGTGCCAGCGTCAGACAGGGGGGTGTATTCGAGCAGTACTTC.

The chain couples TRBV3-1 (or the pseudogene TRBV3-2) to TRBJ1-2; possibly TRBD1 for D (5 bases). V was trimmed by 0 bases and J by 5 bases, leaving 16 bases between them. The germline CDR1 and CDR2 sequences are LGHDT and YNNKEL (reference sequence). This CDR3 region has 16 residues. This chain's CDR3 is CASSQDQGVGPYGYTF. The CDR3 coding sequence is TGTGCCAGCAGCCAAGATCAGGGTGTGGGGCCGTATGGCTACACCTTC.

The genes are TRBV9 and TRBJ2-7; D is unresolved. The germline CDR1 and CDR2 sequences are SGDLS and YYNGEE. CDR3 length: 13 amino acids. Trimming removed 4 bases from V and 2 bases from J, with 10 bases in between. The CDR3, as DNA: TGTGCCAGCAGCCGCGAGGATACCTACGAGCAGTACTTC. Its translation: CASSREDTYEQYF.

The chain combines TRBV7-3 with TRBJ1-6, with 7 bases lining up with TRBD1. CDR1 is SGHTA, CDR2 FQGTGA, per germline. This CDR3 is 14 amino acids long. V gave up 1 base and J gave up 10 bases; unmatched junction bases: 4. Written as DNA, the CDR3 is TGTGCCAGCAGCTTAAACAGGGGAGGCTCACCCCTCCACTTT. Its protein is CASSLNRGGSPLHF.

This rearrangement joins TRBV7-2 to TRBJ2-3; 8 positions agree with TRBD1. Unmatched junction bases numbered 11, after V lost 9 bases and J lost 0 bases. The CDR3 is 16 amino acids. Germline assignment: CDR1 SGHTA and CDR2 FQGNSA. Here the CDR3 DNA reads TGTGCCAGTCCGAACCGACAGGGGTTGAGCACAGATACGCAGTATTTT. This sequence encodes CASPNRQGLSTDTQYF.

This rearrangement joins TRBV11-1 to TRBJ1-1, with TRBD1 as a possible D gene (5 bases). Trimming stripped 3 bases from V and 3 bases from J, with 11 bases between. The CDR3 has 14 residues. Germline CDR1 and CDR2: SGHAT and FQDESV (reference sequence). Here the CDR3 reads CASSFGGGYTEAFF. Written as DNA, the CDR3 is TGTGCCAGCAGCTTCGGGGGAGGATACACTGAAGCTTTCTTT.

The CDR3 DNA sequence: TGTGCCAGCAGCTTAAGGCCCCCAGGGGCCCCCCCCCATACGCAGTATTTT. It translates to CASSLRPPGAPPHTQYF. This chain connects TRBV7-2 to TRBJ2-3; a weak D match, TRBD1 (6 bases). The germline V gene encodes CDR1 SGHTA and CDR2 FQGNSA. The CDR3 contains 17 residues. Trimming shortened V by 2 bases and J by 7 bases, and 22 bases separated the two germline ends.

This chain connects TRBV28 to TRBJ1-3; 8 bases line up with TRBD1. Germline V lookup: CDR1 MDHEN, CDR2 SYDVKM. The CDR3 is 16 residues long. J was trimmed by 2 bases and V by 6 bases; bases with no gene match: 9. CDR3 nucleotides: TGTGCCAGCAGCCGGACAGGGAAAGTGACTGGAAACACCATATATTTT. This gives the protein CASSRTGKVTGNTIYF.

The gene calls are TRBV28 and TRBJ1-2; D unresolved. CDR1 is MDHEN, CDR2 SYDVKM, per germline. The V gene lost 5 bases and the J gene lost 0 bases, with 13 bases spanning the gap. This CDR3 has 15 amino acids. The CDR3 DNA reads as TGTGCCAGCAGTCTCTCGATTTTAGCTAACTATGGCTACACCTTC. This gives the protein CASSLSILANYGYTF.

The CDR3 loop is CASSLALVDRAFF. In DNA, the CDR3 is TGTGCCAGCAGCTTGGCCCTAGTCGACCGGGCTTTCTTT. This sequence joins TRBV5-6 and TRBJ1-1; the D is unclear. Trimming stripped 0 bases from V and 11 bases from J, with 14 bases between. The CDR3 is 13 residues long. The germline V gene encodes CDR1 SGHDT and CDR2 YYEEEE.

CDR3 region: CASGLSPSGGNNEQFF. The CDR3 DNA is TGTGCTAGTGGTTTGTCCCCTAGCGGGGGGAACAATGAGCAGTTCTTC. V gene TRBV12-5 combines with J gene TRBJ2-1, with 11 bases matching TRBD2. Looked up from germline, CDR1 is LGHNT and CDR2 is FRNRAP. J was trimmed by 5 bases and V by 2 bases; bases with no gene match: 5. This CDR3 contains 16 residues. Together with reference TRBV12-5 and TRBJ2-1, the CDR3 gives the full variable domain: DARVTQTPRHKVTEMGQEVTMRCQPILGHNTVFWYRQTMMQGLELLAYFRNRAPLDDSGMPKDRFSAEMPDATLATLKIQPSEPRDSAVYFCASGLSPSGGNNEQFFGPGTRLTVL.